This T cell receptor beta chain was sequenced in a study of human T cells and chemical hapten exposure. General study points: Because all patients had alopecia, their immune responses might differ from healthy ones.

This clonotype was observed a few times. Its cognate antigen is unknown. The V gene lost 6 bases and the J gene lost 6 bases, with 20 bases spanning the gap. The germline V gene encodes CDR1 DFQATT and CDR2 SNEGSKA (reference sequence). This CDR3 spans 14 amino acids. In TCRdb, the RACE reads were re-called with MiXCR into one record per CDR3 protein. The data contain more than 65,000 distinct CDR3 sequences, about 8% of them seen just once; the ten biggest clones take up around 1.5%. Documented time point: patch test 1, 2 weeks after DPC sensitization. Treatment of the sample: therapeutic diphenylcyclopropenone sensitization with weekly scalp DPC. Researchers extracted total RNA from unfractionated whole blood.

The material was whole blood, obtained in connection with sensitization to the hapten diphenylcyclopropenone (DPC). This chain connects TRBV20-1 to TRBJ1-1, with a tentative D call TRBD1 (6 bases). The sequence was obtained from a woman aged 25 to 39 with alopecia areata. Some clones in this sample may be carry-over from other donors' samples. In DNA form, the CDR3 reads TGCAGTGCCAGACTAGGGGGAGGGTCTCCTGAAGCTTTCTTT. Translated: CSARLGGGSPEAFF.